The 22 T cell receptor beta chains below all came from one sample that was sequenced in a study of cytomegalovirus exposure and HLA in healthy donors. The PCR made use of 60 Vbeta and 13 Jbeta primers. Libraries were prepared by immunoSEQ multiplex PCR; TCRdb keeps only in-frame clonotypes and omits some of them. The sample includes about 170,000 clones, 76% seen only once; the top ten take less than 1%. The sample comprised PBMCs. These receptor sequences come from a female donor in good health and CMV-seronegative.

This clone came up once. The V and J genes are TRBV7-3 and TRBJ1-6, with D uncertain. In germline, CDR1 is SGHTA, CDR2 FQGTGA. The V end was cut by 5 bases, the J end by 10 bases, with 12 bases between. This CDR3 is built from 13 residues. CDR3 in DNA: TGTGCCAGCAGCGAGGGAATTGGATCACCCCTCCACTTT. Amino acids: CASSEGIGSPLHF.

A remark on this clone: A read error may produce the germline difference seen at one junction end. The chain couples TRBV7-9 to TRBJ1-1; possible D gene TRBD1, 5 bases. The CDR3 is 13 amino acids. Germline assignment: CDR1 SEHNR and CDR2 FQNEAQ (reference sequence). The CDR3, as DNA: TGTTCCAGCAGCTTTTCCCCAGGGACTGAAGCTTTCTTT. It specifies CSSSFSPGTEAFF.

CDR3 region: CASSPGTEFNQPQHF. The CDR3 DNA reads TGCGCCAGCAGCCCAGGGACAGAATTTAATCAGCCCCAGCATTTT. V is TRBV5-1 and J is TRBJ1-5, with 7 bases identical to TRBD1. The junction had 8 bases not matched to a gene; V was cut back by 4 bases and J by 4 bases. Germline assignment: CDR1 SGHRS and CDR2 YFSETQ. The CDR3 consists of 15 residues.

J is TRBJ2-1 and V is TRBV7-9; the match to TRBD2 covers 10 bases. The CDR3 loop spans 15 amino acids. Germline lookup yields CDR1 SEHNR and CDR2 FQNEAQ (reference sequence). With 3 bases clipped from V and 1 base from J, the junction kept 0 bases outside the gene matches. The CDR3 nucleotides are TGTGCCAGCAGCTTTAGCGGGGGGTCCTACAATGAGCAGTTCTTC. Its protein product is CASSFSGGSYNEQFF. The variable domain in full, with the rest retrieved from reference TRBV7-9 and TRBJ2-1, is DTGVSQNPRHKITKRGQNVTFRCDPISEHNRLYWYRQTLGQGPEFLTYFQNEAQLEKSRLLSDRFSAERPKGSFSTLEIQRTEQGDSAMYLCASSFSGGSYNEQFFGPGTRLTVL.

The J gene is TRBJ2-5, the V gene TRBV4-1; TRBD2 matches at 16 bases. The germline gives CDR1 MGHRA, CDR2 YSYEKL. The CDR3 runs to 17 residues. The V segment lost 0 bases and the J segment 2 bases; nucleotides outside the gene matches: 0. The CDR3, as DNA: TGCGCCAGCAGCCAAGAGGGACTAGCGGGGGGGCAAGAGACCCAGTACTTC. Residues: CASSQEGLAGGQETQYF.

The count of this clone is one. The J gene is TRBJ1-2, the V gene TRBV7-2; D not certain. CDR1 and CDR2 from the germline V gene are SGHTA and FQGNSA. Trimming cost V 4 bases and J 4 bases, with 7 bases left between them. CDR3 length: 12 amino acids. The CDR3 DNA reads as TGTGCCAGCAGCTCCACGAGCTATGGCTACACCTTC. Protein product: CASSSTSYGYTF.

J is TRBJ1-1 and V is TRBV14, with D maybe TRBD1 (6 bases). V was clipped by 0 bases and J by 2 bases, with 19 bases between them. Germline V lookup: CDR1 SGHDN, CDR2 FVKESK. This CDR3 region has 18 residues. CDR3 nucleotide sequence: TGTGCCAGCAGCCAAGAATGGGGCAGGGGAAGATTTAACACTGAAGCTTTCTTT. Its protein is CASSQEWGRGRFNTEAFF.

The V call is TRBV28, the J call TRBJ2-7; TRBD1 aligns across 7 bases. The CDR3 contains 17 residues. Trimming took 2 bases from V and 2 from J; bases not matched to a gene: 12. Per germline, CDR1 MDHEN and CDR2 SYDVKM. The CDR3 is CASSLAQGTVHPYEQYF. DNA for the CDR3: TGTGCCAGCAGTTTAGCTCAAGGGACAGTCCATCCCTACGAGCAGTACTTC.

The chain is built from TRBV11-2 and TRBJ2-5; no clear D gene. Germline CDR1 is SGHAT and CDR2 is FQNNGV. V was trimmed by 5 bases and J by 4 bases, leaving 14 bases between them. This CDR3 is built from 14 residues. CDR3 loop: CASSHPTPTETQYF. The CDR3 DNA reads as TGTGCCAGCAGCCACCCTACCCCAACAGAGACCCAGTACTTC.

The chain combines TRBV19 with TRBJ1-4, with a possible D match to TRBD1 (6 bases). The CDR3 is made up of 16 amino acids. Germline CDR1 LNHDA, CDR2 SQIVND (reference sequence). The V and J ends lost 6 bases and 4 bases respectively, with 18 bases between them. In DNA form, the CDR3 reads TGTGCCAGTAGCCGACCCGACAGGAGACTTAATGAAAAACTGTTTTTT. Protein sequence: CASSRPDRRLNEKLFF.

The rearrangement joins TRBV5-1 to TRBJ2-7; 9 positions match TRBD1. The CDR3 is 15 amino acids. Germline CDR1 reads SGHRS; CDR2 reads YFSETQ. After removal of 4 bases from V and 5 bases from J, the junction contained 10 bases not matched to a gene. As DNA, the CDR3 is TGCGCCAGCAGCAACACCGGGACAGGGACCCACGAGCAGTACTTC. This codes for CASSNTGTGTHEQYF.

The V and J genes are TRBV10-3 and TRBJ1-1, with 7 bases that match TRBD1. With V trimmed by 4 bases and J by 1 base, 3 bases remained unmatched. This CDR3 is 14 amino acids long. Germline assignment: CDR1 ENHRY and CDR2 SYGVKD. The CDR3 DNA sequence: TGTGCCATCAGTGCGCGACAGGGGAACACTGAAGCTTTCTTT. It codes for CAISARQGNTEAFF.

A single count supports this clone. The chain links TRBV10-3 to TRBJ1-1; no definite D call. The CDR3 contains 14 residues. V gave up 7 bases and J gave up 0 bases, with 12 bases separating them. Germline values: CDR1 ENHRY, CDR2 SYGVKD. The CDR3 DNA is TGTGCCATCACCTCAGGAAATATGAACACTGAAGCTTTCTTT. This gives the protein CAITSGNMNTEAFF.

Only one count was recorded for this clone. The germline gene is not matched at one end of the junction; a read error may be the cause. For the CDR3, the DNA is TGTGCCAGCAGTGGAACAGGGGCCCGGCAGCCCCGGCATTTT. Encoded protein: CASSGTGARQPRHF. This chain joins TRBV6-1 and TRBJ1-5; TRBD1 matches 7 bases. This CDR3 contains 14 residues. Germline values: CDR1 MNHNS, CDR2 SASEGT.

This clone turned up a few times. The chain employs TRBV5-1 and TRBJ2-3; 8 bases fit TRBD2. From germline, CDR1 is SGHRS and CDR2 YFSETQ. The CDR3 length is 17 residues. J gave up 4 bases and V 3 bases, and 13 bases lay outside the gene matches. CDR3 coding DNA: TGCGCCAGCAGCTGGGCCTGGGGTAGCGGGACGGCAGATACGCAGTATTTT. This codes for CASSWAWGSGTADTQYF.

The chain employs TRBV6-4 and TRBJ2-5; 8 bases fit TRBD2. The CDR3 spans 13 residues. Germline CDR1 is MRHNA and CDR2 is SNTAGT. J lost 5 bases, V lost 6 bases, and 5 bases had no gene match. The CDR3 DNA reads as TGTGCCAGCAGCCACCCTAGCGGGGAGACCCAGTACTTC. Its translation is CASSHPSGETQYF.

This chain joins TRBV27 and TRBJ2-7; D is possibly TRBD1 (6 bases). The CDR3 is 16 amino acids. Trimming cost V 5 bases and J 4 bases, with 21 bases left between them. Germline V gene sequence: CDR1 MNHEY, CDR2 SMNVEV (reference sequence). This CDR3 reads CASSLRGSFRVYEQYF. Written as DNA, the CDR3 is TGTGCCAGCAGTCTTAGGGGGAGCTTTAGGGTATACGAGCAGTACTTC.

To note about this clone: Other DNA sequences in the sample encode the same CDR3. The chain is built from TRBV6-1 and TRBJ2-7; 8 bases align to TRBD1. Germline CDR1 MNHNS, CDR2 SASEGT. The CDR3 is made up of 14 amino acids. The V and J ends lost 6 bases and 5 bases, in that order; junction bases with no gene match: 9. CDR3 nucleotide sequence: TGTGCCAGCAGCAGGGGGCAGGGGAGGAACGAGCAGTACTTC. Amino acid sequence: CASSRGQGRNEQYF.

CDR3 in amino acids: CASSLRGGLTYEQYF. Written as DNA, the CDR3 is TGTGCCAGCAGCTTGAGGGGGGGTTTGACCTACGAGCAGTACTTC. The chain carries TRBV7-8 and TRBJ2-7, with a possible D match to TRBD2 (7 bases). Germline CDR1 and CDR2: SGHVS and FQNEAQ. CDR3 length equals 15 residues. V was shortened by 3 bases and J by 2 bases, with 14 bases between the two germline ends.

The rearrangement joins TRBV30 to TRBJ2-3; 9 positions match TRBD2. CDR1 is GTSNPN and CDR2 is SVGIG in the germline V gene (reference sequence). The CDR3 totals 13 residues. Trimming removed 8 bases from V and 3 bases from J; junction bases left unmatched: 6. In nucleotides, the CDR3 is TGTGCCGGGACTAGCCACGGGACAGATACGCAGTATTTT. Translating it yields CAGTSHGTDTQYF.

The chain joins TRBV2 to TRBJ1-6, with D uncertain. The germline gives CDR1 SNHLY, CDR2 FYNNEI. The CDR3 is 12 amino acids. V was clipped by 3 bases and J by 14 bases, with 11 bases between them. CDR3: CASSDDNRTLHF. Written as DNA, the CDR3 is TGTGCCAGCAGTGACGACAATCGGACCCTCCACTTT. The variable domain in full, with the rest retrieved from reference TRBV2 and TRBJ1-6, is EPEVTQTPSHQVTQMGQEVILRCVPISNHLYFYWYRQILGQKVEFLVSFYNNEISEKSEIFDDQFSVERPDGSNFTLKIRSTKLEDSAMYFCASSDDNRTLHFGNGTRLTVT.

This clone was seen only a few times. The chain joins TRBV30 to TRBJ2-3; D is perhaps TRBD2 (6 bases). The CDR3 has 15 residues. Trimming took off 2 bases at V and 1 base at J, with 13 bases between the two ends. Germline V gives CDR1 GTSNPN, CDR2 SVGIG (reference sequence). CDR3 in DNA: TGTGCCTGGAGTACGGGACTCGGGGGCACAGATACGCAGTATTTT. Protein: CAWSTGLGGTDTQYF.